This T cell receptor beta chain was captured by sequencing in a study of beta chain features in type 1 diabetes. Since all of the isolated RNA was reverse transcribed, expressed TCRB transcripts were what got sequenced. The method was immunoSEQ multiplex PCR; TCRdb's version includes in-frame clones alone and lacks a portion of them. There are around 400,000 clones in the sample; around 16% occur only once, and about 0.02% lies in the top ten. Broader study findings: Whether HLA type affects TCRB rearrangement stayed undetermined in the present work. The similarity of naive, central memory and Treg TCRB repertoires appeared greater among patients than among healthy donors. Overrepresentation of cells with high TCR expression could result from cDNA sequencing.

Concerning this clone itself: What it recognizes is unknown.

This CDR3 spans 13 amino acids. Trimming shortened V by 3 bases and J by 4 bases, and 10 bases separated the two germline ends. Germline-derived CDR1 and CDR2 are SGHNT and YYREEE (reference sequence). Purity of each sorted population was above 95%. Source material: naive CD4+ T cells from blood. This chain connects TRBV5-4 to TRBJ1-2; a weak D match, TRBD1 (6 bases). This TCR came from a woman between 18 and 29 years old in good health. Here the CDR3 reads CASSSDSFYGYTF. The CDR3 DNA follows: TGTGCCAGCAGCTCGGACAGTTTCTATGGCTACACCTTC.